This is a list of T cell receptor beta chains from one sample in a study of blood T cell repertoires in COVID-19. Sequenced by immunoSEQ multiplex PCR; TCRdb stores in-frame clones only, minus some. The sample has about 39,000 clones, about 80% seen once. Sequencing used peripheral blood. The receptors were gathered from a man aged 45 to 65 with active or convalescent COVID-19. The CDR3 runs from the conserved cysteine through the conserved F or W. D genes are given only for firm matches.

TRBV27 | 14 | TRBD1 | CASSRTGPSYEQYF
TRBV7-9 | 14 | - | CASSHRDRSYEQYF
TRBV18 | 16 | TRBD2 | CASSPLSSGETDTQYF
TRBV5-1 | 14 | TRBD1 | CASSPTGAGNTIYF
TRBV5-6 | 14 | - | CASSFGEEASPLHF
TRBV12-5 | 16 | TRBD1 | CASALGQATTNEKLFF
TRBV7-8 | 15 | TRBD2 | CASSFEGTRFDEQYF
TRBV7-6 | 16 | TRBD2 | CASSFLAGGNTGELFF
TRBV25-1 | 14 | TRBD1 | CASRETGVNQPQHF
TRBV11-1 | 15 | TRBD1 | CASSLGDRGGTEAFF
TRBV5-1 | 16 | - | CASSLVTLPNTGELFF
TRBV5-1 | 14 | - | CASSLGSRNSPLHF
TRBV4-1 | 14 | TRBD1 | CASQDLMTGIGYTF
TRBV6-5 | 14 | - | CASSYSKQAYEQYF
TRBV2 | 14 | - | CASSEVRSMTEAFF
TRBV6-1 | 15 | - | CASSESGGINYGYTF
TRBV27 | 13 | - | CASSLGGLGEAFF
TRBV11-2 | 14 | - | CASSLSSSGNTIYF